Sequencing of this T cell receptor (beta chain) was carried out in a study of T cells after yellow fever vaccination. In the study overall: With SMART-Seq v4 Ultra Low Input, the fractions containing low cell numbers were prepared. Study observations and caveats: There was a possibility that FACS-sorted repertoires contained abundant clonotypes contaminating from the bulk population. The booster response re-showed most primary clones: about 96% CD4, approximately 90% CD8.

By 5'RACE template switching, TCR cDNA was produced, with a universal primer site and UMIs added in the process. TCRdb passed the 5' RACE reads through MiXCR, listing each CDR3 protein once. The sample records about 310,000 distinct CDR3 sequences, roughly 4% being singletons. In this sample, this clonotype turned up many times. Antigen specificity is unknown. There are 13 residues in the CDR3. Trimming stripped 6 bases from V and 3 bases from J, with 9 bases between. Germline CDR1 and CDR2: MNHEY and SVGAGI. V and J are TRBV6-5 and TRBJ2-1; D not certain. Material: PBMCs, obtained on the day of the yellow fever booster vaccination. The receptor was derived from a young man who received the YFV17D yellow fever vaccine. This chain's CDR3 is CASSLHLYNEQFF. CDR3 coding DNA: TGTGCCAGCAGCCTACATCTCTACAATGAGCAGTTCTTC.